A single sample gave rise to the 24 T cell receptor beta chains below, sequenced in a study of technical replicates of blood from a handful of donors. Libraries were prepared by immunoSEQ multiplex PCR; TCRdb keeps only in-frame clonotypes and omits some of them. The data show some 82,000 clones, with around 97% seen just once and around 0.18% held by the top ten. Specimen: T cells isolated from PBMCs. Receptors originate from a human donor in good health.

This clone has a single count. The chain employs TRBV30 and TRBJ2-5, with a tentative D call TRBD1 (5 bases). TRBJ2-7 matches the DNA end more closely, so the J call is doubtful. Germline V gene data show CDR1 as GTSNPN and CDR2 as SVGIG (reference sequence). CDR3 length: 12 residues. CDR3 sequence reads: CAWRQTVYEQYF. Written as DNA, the CDR3 is TGTGCCTGGAGGCAGACAGTCTACGAGCAGTACTTC.

The V and J genes are TRBV2 and TRBJ2-7; 8 bases map to TRBD2. The CDR3 totals 13 residues. In germline, CDR1 is SNHLY, CDR2 FYNNEI. V shed 6 bases, J shed 6 bases, and the junction held 7 bases outside the gene matches. The CDR3: CASSPTGGGEQYF. The CDR3, as DNA: TGTGCCAGCAGCCCGACCGGGGGGGGCGAGCAGTACTTC. Full variable domain (outside the CDR3, taken from reference TRBV2 and TRBJ2-7): EPEVTQTPSHQVTQMGQEVILRCVPISNHLYFYWYRQILGQKVEFLVSFYNNEISEKSEIFDDQFSVERPDGSNFTLKIRSTKLEDSAMYFCASSPTGGGEQYFGPGTRLTVT.

The rearrangement joins TRBV28 to TRBJ2-1, with D hard to call. Trimming took 3 bases from V and 0 from J, leaving 9 bases between them. The CDR3 has 15 amino acids. The germline CDR1 and CDR2 sequences are MDHEN and SYDVKM. In DNA, the CDR3 is TGTGCCAGCAGTTTGACGCGGAGCTCCTACAATGAGCAGTTCTTC. Translated: CASSLTRSSYNEQFF. The full variable domain, in which reference TRBV28 and TRBJ2-1 provide the parts outside the CDR3, is DVKVTQSSRYLVKRTGEKVFLECVQDMDHENMFWYRQDPGLGLRLIYFSYDVKMKEKGDIPEGYSVSREKKERFSLILESASTNQTSMYLCASSLTRSSYNEQFFGPGTRLTVL.

The J gene is TRBJ1-2, the V gene TRBV5-1; 8 nucleotides align to TRBD1. The CDR3 has 17 residues. Trimming took 5 bases from V and 1 from J; bases not matched to a gene: 13. In germline, CDR1 is SGHRS, CDR2 YFSETQ. This CDR3 reads CASSRTMDRVFNYGYTF. CDR3 bases: TGCGCCAGCAGTCGGACGATGGACAGGGTATTTAACTATGGCTACACCTTC.

The chain combines TRBV11-2 with TRBJ1-1, with 10 bases fitting TRBD1. V trimming: 1 base; J trimming: 2 bases; junction bases outside the gene matches: 1. The CDR3 covers 15 residues. CDR1 is SGHAT and CDR2 is FQNNGV in the germline V gene. The CDR3: CASSLGTGGNTEAFF. The CDR3 DNA reads TGTGCCAGCAGCTTAGGGACAGGGGGAAACACTGAAGCTTTCTTT.

The V call is TRBV27, the J call TRBJ2-5; TRBD1 matches 11 bases. Germline values: CDR1 MNHEY, CDR2 SMNVEV (reference sequence). The CDR3 has 16 amino acids. The junction had 12 bases not matched to a gene; V was cut back by 2 bases and J by 10 bases. CDR3 sequence: CASSLRGTGGMLDQYF. The CDR3 DNA sequence: TGTGCCAGCAGTTTACGCGGGACAGGGGGAATGTTGGACCAGTACTTC.

The V gene is TRBV6-1, the J gene TRBJ2-2; 9 bases align to TRBD2. The germline gives CDR1 MNHNS, CDR2 SASEGT. V trimming: 4 bases; J trimming: 5 bases; junction bases outside the gene matches: 11. This CDR3 contains 17 residues. The CDR3 DNA reads as TGTGCCAGCAGTGCCGAGGCGGGGGGGCCCCGAACCGGGGAGCTGTTTTTT. It translates to CASSAEAGGPRTGELFF.

The chain joins TRBV28 to TRBJ2-1, with 11 positions matching TRBD2. J lost 0 bases, V lost 7 bases, and 14 bases had no gene match. CDR3 length: 19 amino acids. In germline, CDR1 is MDHEN, CDR2 SYDVKM. In nucleotides, the CDR3 is TGTGCCAGCACCGAGGGGGGGACTAGCGGAAAAAGCTCCTACAATGAGCAGTTCTTC. It yields the protein CASTEGGTSGKSSYNEQFF.

This rearrangement joins TRBV6-1 to TRBJ1-5, with D hard to call. Per germline, CDR1 MNHNS and CDR2 SASEGT. The CDR3 totals 14 residues. Trimming removed 6 bases from V and 2 bases from J, with 11 bases in between. In DNA, the CDR3 is TGTGCCAGCAGGTTAATAGTTGGCAATCAGCCCCAGCATTTT. It codes for CASRLIVGNQPQHF.

This chain links TRBV27 with TRBJ1-5; no clear D. Per the germline V gene, CDR1 is MNHEY and CDR2 is SMNVEV (reference sequence). The CDR3 has 13 residues. The V gene lost 3 bases and the J gene lost 6 bases, with 9 bases spanning the gap. This CDR3 is CASSFSQVQPQHF. Written as DNA, the CDR3 is TGTGCCAGCAGTTTTTCTCAGGTTCAGCCCCAGCATTTT.

The J gene is TRBJ2-7, the V gene TRBV4-1; TRBD2 aligns across 7 bases. V shed 0 bases, J shed 0 bases, and the junction held 8 bases outside the gene matches. This CDR3 is 17 amino acids long. Germline values: CDR1 MGHRA, CDR2 YSYEKL. CDR3 in amino acids: CASSQETTSVSSYEQYF. The CDR3 DNA reads TGCGCCAGCAGCCAAGAAACCACTAGCGTCAGCTCCTACGAGCAGTACTTC.

The chain links TRBV28 to TRBJ2-5, with D possibly being TRBD1 (5 bases). CDR3 length: 15 residues. V was clipped by 7 bases and J by 2 bases, with 17 bases between them. Per germline, CDR1 MDHEN and CDR2 SYDVKM. CDR3 sequence reads: CASTSLLGQQETQYF. CDR3 coding DNA: TGTGCCAGCACCTCCCTGTTGGGGCAGCAAGAGACCCAGTACTTC.

This chain links TRBV5-1 with TRBJ2-1; weak D call: TRBD2 (5 bases). The length of the CDR3 is 13 residues. Trimming pared 7 bases from V and 5 bases from J, leaving 13 bases between. Germline values: CDR1 SGHRS, CDR2 YFSETQ. CDR3 bases: TGCGCCAGCGACACAGAGGGAAACAATGAGCAGTTCTTC. Encoded protein: CASDTEGNNEQFF.

This clone was observed a handful of times. The V call is TRBV14, the J call TRBJ2-3, with a weak D call TRBD2 (5 bases). The CDR3 has 13 residues. The V end lost 4 bases, the J end lost 10 bases, and 15 bases lay between the germline ends. Germline V gene data show CDR1 as SGHDN and CDR2 as FVKESK. As DNA, the CDR3 is TGTGCCAGCAGCCCATTTGCGGGTGTGGCGCAGTATTTT. As protein: CASSPFAGVAQYF. Full variable domain (outside the CDR3, taken from reference TRBV14 and TRBJ2-3): EAGVTQFPSHSVIEKGQTVTLRCDPISGHDNLYWYRRVMGKEIKFLLHFVKESKQDESGMPNNRFLAERTGGTYSTLKVQPAELEDSGVYFCASSPFAGVAQYFGPGTRLTVL.

CDR3 amino acids: CASRGQPIGNTEAFF. CDR3 bases: TGTGCCAGCAGGGGACAGCCGATCGGGAACACTGAAGCTTTCTTT. The chain couples TRBV6-5 to TRBJ1-1; 7 bases are a match to TRBD1. Unmatched junction bases numbered 8, after V lost 6 bases and J lost 1 base. CDR1 is MNHEY and CDR2 is SVGAGI in the germline V gene. The CDR3 is 15 residues long.

V and J are TRBV13 and TRBJ1-1; tentative D call: TRBD1 (6 bases). The CDR3 has 15 amino acids. Germline V lookup: CDR1 PRHDT, CDR2 FYEKMQ (reference sequence). Trimming took off 0 bases at V and 5 bases at J, with 13 bases between the two ends. CDR3 sequence reads: CASSLGLAGATEAFF. The CDR3 coding sequence is TGTGCCAGCAGCTTAGGCTTGGCAGGGGCTACTGAAGCTTTCTTT.

This chain connects TRBV11-2 to TRBJ2-1; 14 bases line up with TRBD2. V was pared by 3 bases and J by 8 bases, with 6 bases of the junction left unmatched. Germline V gene data show CDR1 as SGHAT and CDR2 as FQNNGV. The CDR3 totals 16 residues. CDR3 amino acids: CASSFSKGLAGDEQFF. In DNA form, the CDR3 reads TGTGCCAGCAGCTTCTCGAAGGGACTAGCGGGGGATGAGCAGTTCTTC.

A single count supports this clone. The rearrangement joins TRBV5-1 to TRBJ2-3; D remains unclear. CDR3 length equals 16 residues. Germline V CDR1 and CDR2: SGHRS, YFSETQ. V lost 0 bases to trimming and J lost 0 bases, with 11 bases between them. CDR3 residues: CASSLVTHPSTDTQYF. CDR3 DNA: TGCGCCAGCAGCTTGGTTACTCACCCAAGCACAGATACGCAGTATTTT.

CDR3 sequence reads: CASSAAGGSNQPQHF. CDR3 nucleotides: TGTGCCAGCAGTGCGGCGGGGGGGAGCAATCAGCCCCAGCATTTT. The chain recombines TRBV2 with TRBJ1-5; possible D gene TRBD1, 5 bases. Trimming shortened V by 4 bases and J by 1 base, and 11 bases separated the two germline ends. CDR3 length equals 15 residues. CDR1 and CDR2 (germline): SNHLY, FYNNEI.

The chain has TRBV28 and TRBJ1-5; D is possibly TRBD1 (5 bases). Germline V gives CDR1 MDHEN, CDR2 SYDVKM. The CDR3 length is 15 residues. Deletions cut 6 bases from V and 0 bases from J, with 12 bases between. The CDR3 region has the DNA TGTGCCAGCAGCAAACACAGGTATAGCAATCAGCCCCAGCATTTT. This gives the protein CASSKHRYSNQPQHF.

V and J are TRBV6-6 and TRBJ2-7, with 12 nucleotides matching TRBD2. Trimming at V came to 4 bases and at J to 3 bases, leaving 1 base not matched to a gene. CDR3 length equals 14 residues. Germline CDR1 reads MNHNY; CDR2 reads SVGAGI (reference sequence). The CDR3: CASSLTSGSYEQYF. CDR3 in DNA: TGTGCCAGCAGTTTGACTAGCGGGAGCTACGAGCAGTACTTC.

The chain links TRBV6-5 to TRBJ2-5, with D tentatively TRBD2 (5 bases). V dropped 2 bases and J dropped 1 base, with 8 bases sitting between them. In germline, CDR1 is MNHEY, CDR2 SVGAGI. The CDR3 is made up of 14 amino acids. The CDR3: CASSYIGVQETQYF. The CDR3 DNA reads as TGTGCCAGCAGTTACATCGGGGTCCAAGAGACCCAGTACTTC.

The chain uses TRBV7-6 and TRBJ2-7, with 8 bases matching TRBD2. Per the germline V gene, CDR1 is SGHVS and CDR2 is FNYEAQ. The CDR3 contains 15 residues. J was trimmed by 1 base and V by 4 bases; bases with no gene match: 6. The CDR3 region has the DNA TGTGCCAGCAGCTCCTATAGCGGGGAGTCCTACGAGCAGTACTTC. Translating it yields CASSSYSGESYEQYF.

CDR3 residues: CASSLLGTSGDYGYTF. For the CDR3, the DNA is TGTGCCAGCAGTTTACTTGGGACGTCGGGGGATTATGGCTACACCTTC. The chain couples TRBV28 to TRBJ1-2; perhaps TRBD1 as D (5 bases). Germline V gives CDR1 MDHEN, CDR2 SYDVKM. This CDR3 comprises 16 residues. Deletions cut 2 bases from V and 5 bases from J, with 18 bases between.